This T cell receptor beta chain stems from a study of cytomegalovirus exposure and HLA in healthy donors (dated by TCRdb to about 2017). A note on the overall study: An earlier analysis of approximately 640 of the donors reported more than 250 Gb of sequence data and 117 million unique TCR beta sequences from some 180 million T cells. Along with the 666-subject first cohort, a separate validation cohort of 120 different subjects was used. Typing coverage differed by locus: A, B, C, DRB1 and DQB1 were typed in about 629-640 donors, DQA1 in 522, DPA1 in some 600, and DPB1 in around 440. An earlier analysis of some 500 of the donors applied high-throughput TCR beta sequencing to assess whether each TCR beta V gene segment acted as functional or pseudogenic. High-throughput TCR immunosequencing, statistical association of individual TCRs with disease status, and machine learning were combined to predict cytomegalovirus infection status. Roughly five DR-DQ haplotypes were treated as single units for association and clustering because of strong linkage in the cohort. On average, around 200,000 unique TCR beta nucleotide sequences were sequenced per donor among 398 genotyped donors of the cohort, with 15% to 20% of those sequences being non-productive. A later genetic analysis used genome-wide SNP genotypes for about three fifths of the roughly 700 donors, treating that subset as a discovery cohort. The aim of the study was to test whether cataloging public T cell receptors could identify signatures of past pathogen exposure. HLA typing covered class I and class II loci at four-digit resolution. Donor age, sex, ethnicity and CMV serostatus were collected together with the repertoire data. The later analysis used no new phenotypic data to find candidate immune exposures, relying instead on TCR beta sequences and their occurrence across donors. Every discovery cohort repertoire had been produced on one sequencing platform. The genetic ancestry cluster associated with self-reported Caucasian donors included about 81% of the approximately 400 genotyped donors. To study patterns of TCR occurrence, a later analysis re-analyzed previously published TCR beta repertoires from 666 donors and added high-resolution HLA genotyping. Roughly 300 gigabases of sequencing data and some 85 million unique TCR sequences were included in an early release covering about 600 HLA-typed donors. Using immunosequencing, the study profiled T cell repertoires from around 680 subjects and related those repertoires to cytomegalovirus serostatus.

Receptors were amplified or captured by the immunoSEQ multiplex PCR assay. For the multiplex PCR, a mixture combining 60 forward primers for TCR Vbeta segments and 13 reverse primers for TCR Jbeta segments was used. A multiplex PCR assay on genomic DNA amplified the CDR3 region of rearranged TCR beta genes. Amplified TCR beta libraries were sequenced as 87-base-pair reads on the Illumina HiSeq System. For the original study's pipeline: A later analysis tallied around 87 million unique TCR beta chains across the 700 or so repertoires, and about 12 million of those chains were shared by two or more donors. Raw reads were error-corrected and collapsed into unique sequences with a nearest-neighbor algorithm that merged closely related sequences to remove PCR and sequencing errors. V, D and J gene segments were assigned by aligning CDR3 sequences to IMGT reference sequences. For a sequence to be retained, a match of at least six nucleotides to both a V gene segment and a J gene segment was required. Rearrangements were called productive when the CDR3 lacked stop codons and stayed in frame with V and J; all others were non-productive. CDR3 was defined by IMGT convention, running from the second conserved V-encoded cysteine to the conserved J-encoded phenylalanine. The earlier analysis of roughly 590 of the donors excluded sequences that lacked an unambiguous match to a single V gene segment. An earlier analysis of about 600 of the donors called V segments functional above 56.7% productive rearrangements and segregating when the between-donor standard deviation exceeded 5%. To diagnose cytomegalovirus status from the catalog of TCR beta chain sequences, a statistical classification framework was built. A later analysis assigned V and J genes by comparing TCR nucleotide sequences with IMGT/GENE-DB human TR gene sequences. In a later analysis, CDR3 sequences and most-parsimonious VDJ recombination scenarios were assigned using the TCRdist pipeline. In a later analysis, each TCR beta chain was defined by its CDR3 amino acid sequence together with its V-gene family, and reads lacking a unique V-gene family were excluded. A later analysis removed 592 highly shared, low-generation-probability nucleotide sequences to deal with suspected cross-contamination and a sequencing artifact. In a later analysis, a clonal expansion index for each public chain was calculated from normalized within-repertoire ranks of inferred template counts. In a later analysis, generation probabilities were computed using a VDJ recombination model fitted to out-of-frame rearrangements, and the results were checked against IGoR. A later analysis scored TCR-TCR, TCR-HLA and TCR-CMV co-occurrence with hypergeometric tests, applying a repertoire-size bias correction to TCR pairs. A later analysis estimated false discovery rates by permuting HLA or CMV assignments 20 times. A later analysis grouped co-occurring TCRs with DBSCAN, adding TCRdist sequence similarity when clustering within HLA-allele-positive subsets. Repertoires with fewer than 30,000 or more than 120,000 public chains, plus five repertoires with anomalous nucleotide sharing, were excluded from co-occurrence clustering. What TCRdb holds here is the immuneACCESS table cut down to in-frame rearrangements. Part of the clones is not present; checked against another copy, under half of the missing clones reflect an unresolved V gene, and the others are unexplained. For V, J and clone size, that table is used; D and trimming come from the DNA. Within this sample are about 150,000 clones, with over 70% of them counted one time only. The leading ten clones occupy about 2.1% of the sample.

CDR1 and CDR2 were assigned from the germline V gene as KGHSH and LQKENI. From the cysteine through the phenylalanine, the CDR3 covers 13 amino acids. The retained sequence is limited to the CDR3, 39 bases, with the frame set at the first base. Trimmed from V: 6 bases; trimmed from J: 4 bases; junction bases lacking a gene match: 6. A word on this clone: Its cognate antigen has yet to be identified. One base away there is no much larger clone; base qualities are not given.

Broader findings and caveats from the paper: In a later analysis, HLA-associated TCR beta chains showed more clonal expansion and lower generation probabilities than non-associated chains that were equally common. An association between a missense DCLRE1C variant and V-gene and J-gene trimming of TCR beta chains was found in a later genetic analysis and replicated in an independent cohort. Most TCR sequences were observed very rarely across donors, whereas some public TCRs were present in many individuals. Correlated functional status among segregating V segments might reflect linkage disequilibrium, but an unknown experimental factor could not be ruled out. It was suggested by the authors that the approach could potentially be generalized to other disease states and immunological phenotypes. A cluster of highly shared sequence variants was judged likely to be a technical artifact of the sequencing pipeline. Roughly uniform sequencing depth across donors was assumed in presence/absence analyses, although this assumption may not hold. The study gave a list of 150 to 200 TCR beta chains associated with cytomegalovirus. Compared with the roughly 700-donor mean, donors in an Asian-associated ancestry cluster had fewer N-insertions in productive TCRs, according to a later genetic analysis. The earlier analysis of 587 of the donors excluded approximately 17 rarely observed V segments, including chromosome 9 orphons, because counts were too low. This cohort had only TCR beta chains sequenced, and the lack of alpha or paired-chain data limited which features could be detected. When HLA alleles, especially DR and DQ, strongly co-occurred, attributing TCR associations to individual alleles was difficult. In a later analysis, the rate of TCR association differed among HLA loci, with DRB1 alleles having the most associated TCRs and HLA-C alleles having the fewest. In vitro tests confirmed that a few of the cytomegalovirus-associated TCR beta chains recognize cytomegalovirus antigens. HLA typing was unavailable for some donors at each locus, so association tests used only the typed subset. Immune exposure information for the cohort was limited to CMV serostatus. The classifier was reported to diagnose cytomegalovirus status with high specificity and sensitivity in both the original and validation cohorts. In an earlier analysis of approximately 590 of the donors, most TCR beta V segments appeared in productive rearrangements about 90% or about 30% of the time, broadly matching IMGT annotations. Some IMGT-functional V segments, including TRBV6-2 and TRBV6-3, could not be told apart with the 87-base-pair reads, so those segments were excluded. Specific HLA alleles were associated with around 18,000 TCR beta sequences at a false discovery rate of 0.05 in a later analysis. A later analysis found that most CMV-associated TCR beta chains appeared HLA-restricted, with HLA associations seemingly driven largely by CMV exposure. According to a later analysis, parvovirus B19, influenza, CMV and Epstein-Barr virus appeared linked to several top co-occurrence clusters. A further reported finding was that TCR beta sequences accurately predicted the HLA-A and HLA-B alleles for most subjects in the first cohort.

The cohort consisted of approximately 690 healthy bone marrow donors. Cohort members were all nominally healthy when sampled, although unrecorded immune exposures were likely present. The donor was CMV seronegative and was included in the group of several hundred seronegative cohort members. A peripheral blood sample was collected from each donor, and TCR beta sequencing was performed on peripheral blood mononuclear cells. The Qiagen DNeasy Blood Extraction Kit was used to extract genomic DNA from the blood cell samples. The chain joins TRBV18 to TRBJ2-7, with 7 central nucleotides matching TRBD1. Sequencing was performed on PBMCs. The sequence derives from a man aged 30 to 45 in good health and CMV-seronegative. At the DNA level, the sequence is TGTGCCAGCTCCCCCGGGACAGATTACGAGCAGTACTTC. This translates into CASSPGTDYEQYF.